A selection of T cell receptor beta chains follows, all from one sample in a study of cytomegalovirus exposure and HLA in healthy donors. Here immunoSEQ multiplex PCR was the method, and the copy in TCRdb shows in-frame clones only, minus some. The sample records approximately 100,000 clones, around 64% being singletons. The sequencing sample was made of PBMCs. These receptors all come from a man aged 55 to 70 in good health and CMV-seronegative. The CDR3 runs from the conserved cysteine through the conserved F or W. The D gene is left open where the match is weak. The listing skips clone size in some rows; elsewhere it reads once, few, many or a size class.

>TRBV7-9|TRBD1|TRBJ1-5|once
TGTGCCAGCAGCCAAGAGGGGGCAGGGGATCAGCCCCAGCATTTT
CASSQEGAGDQPQHF
>TRBV15|TRBD1|TRBJ2-7|-
TGTGCCACCAGCGGTCCCAGGACAGGGATTTACGAGCAGTACTTC
CATSGPRTGIYEQYF
>TRBV2|-|TRBJ2-3|-
TGTGCCAGCCGCGCGGATACGCAGTATTTT
CASRADTQYF
>TRBV11-2|TRBD2|TRBJ2-1|-
TGTGCCAGCAGCACCTATTTTGGGGGGGGTAGCGATGAGCAGTTCTTC
CASSTYFGGGSDEQFF
>TRBV25-1|-|TRBJ2-7|few
TGTGCCAGCAGACCAGTCCGCGGTGTATGCAGTCCAGCCTACGAGCAGTACTTC
CASRPVRGVCSPAYEQYF
>TRBV5-5|-|TRBJ2-7|-
TGTGCCAGCAGCCCCGCGGACAGACGCTACGAGCAGTACTTC
CASSPADRRYEQYF
>TRBV5-1|-|TRBJ1-1|once
TGCGCCAGCCACGGGGAATACATGAACACTGAAGCTTTCTTT
CASHGEYMNTEAFF
>TRBV7-7|TRBD2|TRBJ2-7|-
TGTGCCAGCAGTCCTGGGACTAGCGGGAAATACGAGCAGTACTTC
CASSPGTSGKYEQYF
>TRBV6-4|-|TRBJ1-1|-
TGTGCCACACCTCGCGAGAACACTGAAGCTTTCTTT
CATPRENTEAFF
>TRBV5-4|-|TRBJ2-6|few
TGTGCCAGCAGCCCGTACGGGGGGCCCCGCTCTGGGGCCAACGTCCTGACTTTC
CASSPYGGPRSGANVLTF
>TRBV5-6|-|TRBJ1-6|once
TGTGCCAGCAGCCCTGGGGTCGGGGGACTGCCTAATTCACCCCTCCACTTT
CASSPGVGGLPNSPLHF
>TRBV18|TRBD1|TRBJ1-1|-
TGTGCCAGCTCACCGCGTGACAGGGGTCTCATGAACACTGAAGCTTTCTTT
CASSPRDRGLMNTEAFF
>TRBV5-1|TRBD1|TRBJ2-2|once
TGCGCCAGCAGCTGGGGGACAGGGGCAACCGGGGAGCTGTTTTTT
CASSWGTGATGELFF
>TRBV6-5|-|TRBJ1-1|-
TGTGCCAGCAATAACCGCGGCCTAGGCACTGAAGCTTTCTTT
CASNNRGLGTEAFF
>TRBV28|-|TRBJ2-7|-
TGTGCCAGCAGTAAACTAGTGGGCGAGCAGTACTTC
CASSKLVGEQYF
>TRBV7-9|TRBD1|TRBJ2-7|-
TGTGCCAGCAGTCCCGGGACAGGGGCCTACGAGCAGTACTTC
CASSPGTGAYEQYF
>TRBV25-1|-|TRBJ1-1|-
TGTGCCAGCAGTGAATATTGGGGGCTAAACACTGAAGCTTTCTTT
CASSEYWGLNTEAFF
>TRBV6-5|-|TRBJ1-6|few
TGTGCCAGCGCACAGGGCAATTCACCCCTCCACTTT
CASAQGNSPLHF
>TRBV11-3|TRBD2|TRBJ2-1|-
TGTGCCAGCAGCACAACTAGCGAAAGGGATGAGCAGTTCTTC
CASSTTSERDEQFF
>TRBV12-5|-|TRBJ2-7|-
TGTGCTAGTGGTTTAGCACAGGGAGTATCCTACGAGCAGTACTTC
CASGLAQGVSYEQYF
>TRBV29-1|-|TRBJ1-1|-
TGCAGCGTTGTAGGTCGGCAGGAGAACACTGAAGCTTTCTTT
CSVVGRQENTEAFF
>TRBV28|-|TRBJ2-7|-
TGTGCCAGCAGTTTAATCGGCTACGAGCAGTACTTC
CASSLIGYEQYF
>TRBV9|-|TRBJ2-5|-
TGTGCCAGCAGCGTAGGACTAGTAGAGACCCAGTACTTC
CASSVGLVETQYF
>TRBV7-6|-|TRBJ2-2|-
TGTGCCAGCAGCTTAGTTAGACTTAACACCGGGGAGCTGTTTTTT
CASSLVRLNTGELFF
>TRBV15|-|TRBJ1-2|-
TGTGCCACCAGCAGAGACCTAGGGGTTCAGAGCTATGGCTACACCTTC
CATSRDLGVQSYGYTF
>TRBV21-1|-|TRBJ2-2|few
TGTGCCAGCAGCAAAGCCTCGGAGACAGGGACTGACGCGAACACCGGGGAGCTGTTTTTT
CASSKASETGTDANTGELFF
>TRBV18|TRBD2|TRBJ2-3|-
TGTGCCAGCCTGCTACTAGCGGGGGGGTACACAGATACGCAGTATTTT
CASLLLAGGYTDTQYF
>TRBV18|-|TRBJ1-4|-
TGTGCCAGCTCACCACGGGGCAACAATGAAAAACTGTTTTTT
CASSPRGNNEKLFF
>TRBV28|-|TRBJ2-5|few
TGTGCCAGCAGTCCCCCTTCGGCTAGGGAGACCCAGTACTTC
CASSPPSARETQYF
>TRBV29-1|-|TRBJ2-3|-
TGCAGCGTCGGACCTAGCAATCCAAAGGATACGCAGTATTTT
CSVGPSNPKDTQYF
>TRBV5-1|-|TRBJ1-4|few
TGCGCCAGCAGCGTCTTTTTAGGACACCCCGGAGAAAAACTGTTTTTT
CASSVFLGHPGEKLFF
>TRBV6-1|TRBD2|TRBJ2-3|-
TGTGCCAGCAGCCGGGAGGAGAACACAGATACGCAGTATTTT
CASSREENTDTQYF
>TRBV27|TRBD1|TRBJ2-7|-
TGTGCCAGCAGTGTAACCGGGACAGTGGGCGAGCAGTACTTC
CASSVTGTVGEQYF
>TRBV10-2|TRBD1|TRBJ2-7|-
TGCGCCAGCAGAACTCTCTCGAGACAGGGATCCTACGAGCAGTACTTC
CASRTLSRQGSYEQYF
>TRBV5-1|-|TRBJ2-3|-
TGCGCCAGCAGCTTTACGCCCACTAGCACAGATACGCAGTATTTT
CASSFTPTSTDTQYF
>TRBV2|-|TRBJ2-3|-
TGTGCCAGCAGTAATATGGACAGCGCGGATACGCAGTATTTT
CASSNMDSADTQYF
>TRBV10-3|TRBD2|TRBJ2-1|-
TGTGCCATCAGTCCAGCGGGGGGTTTCGATGAGCAGTTCTTC
CAISPAGGFDEQFF
>TRBV13|-|TRBJ2-1|few
TGTGCCAGCAGCTTAGGAGGAGTGGCGGGGCAATCCTACAATGAGCAGTTCTTC
CASSLGGVAGQSYNEQFF
>TRBV28|-|TRBJ1-6|-
TGTGCCAGCAGTCTCCCCACGACAGGAAGTTCACCCCTCCACTTT
CASSLPTTGSSPLHF
>TRBV14|TRBD1|TRBJ2-4|-
TGTGCCAGCAGCCAAGCCGTAGGGGGCGTAGAAGACATTCAGTACTTC
CASSQAVGGVEDIQYF
>TRBV5-1|-|TRBJ1-1|-
TGCGCCAGCAGCTTGGAGGGGGTAATCGTAGGCACTGAAGCTTTCTTT
CASSLEGVIVGTEAFF
>TRBV30|-|TRBJ2-1|-
TGTGCCTGGAGTAGATACGGGACTCCAAATCCGTTTAATGAGCAGTTCTTC
CAWSRYGTPNPFNEQFF
>TRBV11-3|TRBD2|TRBJ2-3|few
TGTGCCAGTAGCCGGGCGGGGGGGCTAGATACGCAGTATTTT
CASSRAGGLDTQYF
>TRBV6-5|-|TRBJ1-3|-
TGTGCCAGCAACGGACAGGGAAACACCATATATTTT
CASNGQGNTIYF
>TRBV29-1|-|TRBJ2-1|-
TGCAGCGTTGAGGGTTCGGACTCCTCCTACAATGAGCAGTTCTTC
CSVEGSDSSYNEQFF
>TRBV18|-|TRBJ1-5|-
TGTGCCAGCTCACCAACGGGGGGCTGGCAGCCCCAGCATTTT
CASSPTGGWQPQHF
>TRBV11-1|TRBD2|TRBJ2-1|few
TGTGCCAGCAGCAAAAGACTAGCGGGAAATGAAGAGCAGTTCTTC
CASSKRLAGNEEQFF
>TRBV5-6|-|TRBJ1-2|few
TGTGCCAGCAGCCTCCGTCAGGAATTGTTTGGCTACACCTTC
CASSLRQELFGYTF
>TRBV4-1|-|TRBJ2-3|-
TGCGCCAGCAGCCAAGAAGGTAGCGATAGCACAGATACGCAGTATTTT
CASSQEGSDSTDTQYF
>TRBV7-9|-|TRBJ2-2|few
TGTGCCAGCAGCTTTGGTGTCGGCGGCGGGGAGCTGTTTTTT
CASSFGVGGGELFF
>TRBV27|TRBD1|TRBJ2-7|-
TGTGCCAGCAGTTTAACCGGACAGGGGCGATGGTACGAGCAGTACTTC
CASSLTGQGRWYEQYF
>TRBV7-7|TRBD1|TRBJ1-6|-
TGTGCTAGCAGCTTAGTATGGGCGGGCAGGGGGTGTGATAATTCACCCCTCCACTTT
CASSLVWAGRGCDNSPLHF